These T cell receptor beta chains were read from a single sample in a study of blood T cell repertoires in COVID-19. Only in-frame clones appear in the TCRdb table, and some are missing; sequencing was by immunoSEQ multiplex PCR. The table includes approximately 52,000 clones, about 88% detected once. Sequencing was carried out using peripheral blood. These TCRs come from a man aged 55 to 70 with active COVID-19. Both conserved end residues are part of each CDR3. Fields, in order: V gene, CDR3 length, CDR3 protein.

V: TRBV6-5
length: 15
CDR3: CASRRLAQYGNEQFF

V: TRBV5-1
length: 15
CDR3: CASSTLTSGYNEQFF

V: TRBV7-9
length: 16
CDR3: CASSLVWDRDNQPQHF

V: TRBV4-3
length: 15
CDR3: CASSQDLNRRSEAFF

V: TRBV7-2
length: 16
CDR3: CASSKGLAGGTDTQYF

V: TRBV10-2
length: 14
CDR3: CASRGLAGEETQYF

V: TRBV27
length: 14
CDR3: CASRTSGRYNEQFF

V: TRBV4-2
length: 16
CDR3: CASSQGWSTGGTTQYF

V: TRBV6-5
length: 15
CDR3: CASSYSGGQGDTQYF

V: TRBV19
length: 15
CDR3: CASSIRRGAKNIQYF

V: TRBV16
length: 17
CDR3: CASSQSALDRGRIEQFF

V: TRBV28
length: 15
CDR3: CASRKDRLGNQPQHF

V: TRBV6-1
length: 16
CDR3: CASSAAGGGFLYEQYF

V: TRBV7-6
length: 15
CDR3: CASSLGHGGPYEQYF

V: TRBV4-1
length: 21
CDR3: CASSQDPTSGRARGVYNEQFF

V: TRBV4-2
length: 18
CDR3: CASSQDNLAGANTGELFF

V: TRBV19
length: 20
CDR3: CASRASGQGSFSSYNSPLHF

V: TRBV3-1/TRBV3-2
length: 14
CDR3: CASNPTGCAYGYTF

V: TRBV21-1
length: 14
CDR3: CASSMGQGQETQYF

V: TRBV5-1
length: 14
CDR3: CASSRGTGGYGYTF